These 21 T cell receptor beta chains were all obtained from the same sample, sequenced in a study of blood T cells in healthy people across ages. It was with a sample-barcoded 5' primer and a J-beta primer mix that a second PCR of about 6 to 12 cycles was run. TCRdb itself ran the 5' RACE reads through MiXCR, one entry per CDR3 protein. This table holds 1.2 million to 1.5 million distinct CDR3 sequences, roughly 59% found once. The specimen sequenced was blood. Every receptor here comes from a man younger than 30 in good health.

This clonotype was counted at least ten times. CDR3: CASSHLLAGEQYF. CDR3 bases: TGTGCCAGCAGTCATTTACTAGCGGGGGAGCAGTACTTC. The rearrangement joins TRBV6-6 to TRBJ2-7, with 10 positions matching TRBD2. Trimming removed 5 bases from V and 7 bases from J; junction bases left unmatched: 5. The CDR3 consists of 13 residues. Per the germline V gene, CDR1 is MNHNY and CDR2 is SVGAGI (reference sequence).

As regards this clonotype: One end of the junction is discordant with germline, which a read error may explain. V usage is TRBV20-1 and J usage is TRBJ2-7; no clear D. The J call may be mistaken, given a closer DNA end match to TRBJ2-4. This CDR3 region has 13 residues. The germline V gene has CDR1 DFQATT and CDR2 SNEGSKA (reference sequence). CDR3 coding DNA: TGCAGTGCTAGACGGGCGGAGAAAAGCATTCAGTACTTC. Translating gives CSARRAEKSIQYF.

The chain is built from TRBV4-3 and TRBJ2-5, with no clear D. Per germline, CDR1 LGHNA and CDR2 YSLEER. Trimming shortened V by 0 bases and J by 11 bases, and 16 bases separated the two germline ends. CDR3 length: 14 residues. CDR3 DNA: TGCGCCAGCAGCCAAGACGGCTCCCACAATGAGCAGTACTTC. It is translated as CASSQDGSHNEQYF.

The V and J genes are TRBV29-1 and TRBJ2-5; 8 nucleotides line up with TRBD2. The V gene's germline CDR1 is SQVTM and CDR2 ANQGSEA. The CDR3 sequence is 13 residues long. The CDR3 reads CSASRGGKETQYF. The CDR3 DNA follows: TGCAGTGCCTCCCGGGGGGGGAAAGAGACCCAGTACTTC.

The chain uses TRBV7-2 and TRBJ1-2; D possibly corresponds to TRBD1 (5 bases). Germline V gene sequence: CDR1 SGHTA, CDR2 FQGNSA. Trimming removed 3 bases from V and 5 bases from J, with 22 bases in between. CDR3 length: 17 amino acids. CDR3: CASSFRAPVAGGYGYTF. CDR3 nucleotide sequence: TGTGCCAGCAGCTTCCGCGCCCCAGTTGCCGGGGGGTATGGCTACACCTTC.

This chain connects TRBV6-5 to TRBJ1-2; D is ambiguous. The CDR3 loop spans 15 amino acids. The V end was cut by 0 bases, the J end by 4 bases, with 12 bases between. Per germline, CDR1 MNHEY and CDR2 SVGAGI. CDR3 sequence reads: CASSYSNVRGYGYTF. The DNA for the CDR3 is TGTGCCAGCAGTTACTCGAACGTGAGAGGCTATGGCTACACCTTC.

This chain joins TRBV7-9 and TRBJ2-7, with 9 bases identical to TRBD1. V was clipped by 8 bases and J by 1 base; unmatched bases: 3. The CDR3 extends over 13 amino acids. Germline loops: CDR1 SEHNR, CDR2 FQNEAQ (reference sequence). The CDR3 sequence: CASGDRDSYEQYF. The CDR3 DNA reads TGTGCCAGCGGGGACAGGGATTCCTACGAGCAGTACTTC.

The V gene is TRBV4-2, the J gene TRBJ2-2; D is possibly TRBD1 (6 bases). V was shortened by 1 base and J by 0 bases, with 9 bases between the two germline ends. The germline V gene has CDR1 LGHNA and CDR2 YNFKEQ. The CDR3 is 16 amino acids. In nucleotides, the CDR3 is TGTGCCAGCAGCCAAGGAAAGGGGGCGAACACCGGGGAGCTGTTTTTT. Protein sequence: CASSQGKGANTGELFF.

The V and J genes are TRBV7-9 and TRBJ2-3, with D maybe TRBD1 (5 bases). Per the germline V gene, CDR1 is SEHNR and CDR2 is FQNEAQ (reference sequence). V shed 1 base and J shed 8 bases, with 13 bases lying between them. The CDR3 runs 14 residues. Written as DNA, the CDR3 is TGTGCCAGCAGCTTAGGGACACAAAGGGGTACGCAGTATTTT. It specifies CASSLGTQRGTQYF.

This clonotype was counted between two and nine times. CDR3 bases: TGCGCCAGCAGCAACAGGGGGCAGGGCTATGGCTACACCTTC. It specifies CASSNRGQGYGYTF. The V gene is TRBV4-1, the J gene TRBJ1-2; TRBD1 aligns across 9 bases. The CDR3 is 14 residues long. V was pared by 5 bases and J by 4 bases, with 5 bases of the junction left unmatched. In germline, CDR1 is MGHRA, CDR2 YSYEKL.

The V and J genes are TRBV7-2 and TRBJ2-1; D not certain. The end of the DNA aligns better with TRBJ2-7, so the J call may be wrong. The CDR3 consists of 14 residues. Germline values: CDR1 SGHTA, CDR2 FQGNSA. The CDR3 DNA is TGTGCCAGCAGCTTCGTAGGTAGTTCAAATGAGCAGTACTTC. This sequence encodes CASSFVGSSNEQYF.

This clonotype has only a few counts. This chain connects TRBV4-1 to TRBJ2-5; the match to TRBD2 covers 8 bases. Unmatched junction bases numbered 3, after V lost 3 bases and J lost 3 bases. Germline V lookup: CDR1 MGHRA, CDR2 YSYEKL. The CDR3 consists of 14 residues. The CDR3 reads CASSHISGEETQYF. DNA of the CDR3: TGCGCCAGCAGCCATATTAGCGGGGAAGAGACCCAGTACTTC.

In DNA, the CDR3 is TGTGCCACCACCCTTCCCTCCGGGTCAGAAGACGAGCAGTACTTC. Its translation is CATTLPSGSEDEQYF. V and J are TRBV24-1 and TRBJ2-7; D call uncertain. This CDR3 contains 15 residues. Germline CDR1 and CDR2: KGHDR and SFDVKD. V was pared by 8 bases and J by 5 bases, with 21 bases between.

V and J are TRBV5-1 and TRBJ2-7, with D tentatively TRBD1 (5 bases). Germline CDR1 SGHRS, CDR2 YFSETQ. The CDR3 length is 17 residues. The V and J ends lost 0 bases and 3 bases respectively, with 19 bases between them. CDR3 coding DNA: TGCGCCAGCAGCTTGGCAATTGGAGCAGGGATGTTCTACGAGCAGTACTTC. Translation gives CASSLAIGAGMFYEQYF.

As regards this clonotype: At one end, the junction sequence differs from germline, possibly due to a read error. The chain's CDR3 is CANSFTQGAYEQYF. Written as DNA, the CDR3 is TGTGCCAACAGTTTTACCCAGGGGGCCTACGAGCAGTACTTC. The J gene is TRBJ2-7, the V gene TRBV27; TRBD1 aligns across 7 bases. Per germline, CDR1 MNHEY and CDR2 SMNVEV (reference sequence). CDR3 length equals 14 residues.

The chain is built from TRBV10-3 and TRBJ2-7; 11 positions match TRBD2. This CDR3 spans 15 amino acids. The V gene end was trimmed by 5 bases and the J gene end by 2 bases; junction bases not matched to a gene: 5. Germline loops: CDR1 ENHRY, CDR2 SYGVKD. The CDR3 DNA reads as TGTGCCATCAGTTTACTAGCGGGGGATCCCTACGAGCAGTACTTC. Its translation is CAISLLAGDPYEQYF.

This chain links TRBV6-1 with TRBJ2-1; perhaps TRBD2 as D (5 bases). Trimming took 3 bases from V and 10 from J, leaving 13 bases between them. Germline CDR1 MNHNS, CDR2 SASEGT. This CDR3 has 13 residues. The CDR3 is CASSDVGVYEQFF. Here the CDR3 DNA reads TGTGCCAGCAGTGATGTGGGAGTTTACGAGCAGTTCTTC.

The rearrangement uses TRBV4-3 and TRBJ2-2, with a possible D match to TRBD1 (6 bases). V shed 4 bases and J shed 0 bases, with 12 bases lying between them. CDR3 length equals 16 residues. Germline CDR1 and CDR2: LGHNA and YSLEER. This CDR3 reads CASSPTGTPNTGELFF. CDR3 nucleotide sequence: TGCGCCAGCAGCCCAACCGGGACACCGAACACCGGGGAGCTGTTTTTT.

The chain links TRBV29-1 to TRBJ2-5; D assignment may be TRBD1 or TRBD2 (5 bases each). Looked up from germline, CDR1 is SQVTM and CDR2 is ANQGSEA. Trimming removed 7 bases at V and 2 bases at J, with 11 bases between. The CDR3 is made up of 12 amino acids. The CDR3 reads CSAGAGQETQYF. CDR3 DNA sequence: TGCAGCGCCGGGGCAGGGCAAGAGACCCAGTACTTC.

This clonotype turned up a few times. The genes are TRBV4-2 and TRBJ1-2; D unclear. V was shortened by 0 bases and J by 6 bases, with 5 bases between the two germline ends. The germline CDR1 and CDR2 sequences are LGHNA and YNFKEQ. This CDR3 has 12 residues. DNA for the CDR3: TGTGCCAGCAGCCAAGAGACTGATGGCTACACCTTC. This encodes CASSQETDGYTF.

This clonotype was picked up one time. The chain carries TRBV7-9 and TRBJ2-1, with 7 bases matching TRBD2. Trimming at V came to 5 bases and at J to 7 bases, leaving 17 bases not matched to a gene. This CDR3 spans 17 amino acids. Germline loops: CDR1 SEHNR, CDR2 FQNEAQ (reference sequence). The CDR3, as DNA: TGTGCCAGCAGCCCACTACTGGCGGGGGATAAGTTTAATGAGCAGTTCTTC. Its protein product is CASSPLLAGDKFNEQFF.